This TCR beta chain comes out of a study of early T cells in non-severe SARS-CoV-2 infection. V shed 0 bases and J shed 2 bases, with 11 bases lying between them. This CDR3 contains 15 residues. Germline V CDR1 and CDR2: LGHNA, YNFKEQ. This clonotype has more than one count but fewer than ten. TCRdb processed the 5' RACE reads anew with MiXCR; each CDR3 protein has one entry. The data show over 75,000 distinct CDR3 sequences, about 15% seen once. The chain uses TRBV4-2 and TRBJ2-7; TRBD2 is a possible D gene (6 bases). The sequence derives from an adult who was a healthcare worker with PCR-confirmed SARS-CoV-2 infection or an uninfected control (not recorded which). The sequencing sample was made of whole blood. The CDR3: CASSQDLVAAYEQYF. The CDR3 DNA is TGTGCCAGCAGCCAAGATTTAGTAGCGGCCTACGAGCAGTACTTC.